The clone carrying this T cell receptor beta chain came up once. Antigen unknown. The data were produced by immunoSEQ multiplex PCR, yet TCRdb's version contains in-frame clones alone and is incomplete. The table lists about 68,000 clones, roughly 93% of them singletons. This CDR3 spans 13 amino acids. Germline-derived CDR1 and CDR2 are SGHTA and FQGNSA. V was shortened by 5 bases and J by 3 bases, with 8 bases between the two germline ends. This entry belongs to a study of lymphopenia after photon versus proton radiotherapy. Study-level findings and limits: A bigger post-nadir fall in TCR diversity correlated inversely with survival time in deceased patients.

The starting material was peripheral blood, obtained from a patient treated with photon-based radiotherapy. The chain carries TRBV7-2 and TRBJ2-1; D gene ambiguous. The receptor was isolated from a woman aged 70-85 years with pancreatic cancer. The CDR3 DNA reads as TGTGCCAGCAGCCACGGGTTCTACAATGAGCAGTTCTTC. Protein: CASSHGFYNEQFF.